The text below deals with one TCR beta chain. The target antigen is unknown. Primers for the PCR totalled 60 Vbeta and 13 Jbeta. The method was immunoSEQ multiplex PCR; TCRdb's version includes in-frame clones alone and lacks a portion of them. The sample has some 170,000 clones, just over 75% seen once. Germline assignment: CDR1 SGHNT and CDR2 YYREEE (reference sequence). The V and J ends lost 4 bases and 0 bases respectively, with 14 bases between them. The CDR3 has 15 amino acids. This sample stems from a study of cytomegalovirus exposure and HLA in healthy donors. General study points: Researchers reported from a later analysis that most CMV-associated TCR beta chains appeared HLA-restricted.

This chain links TRBV5-4 with TRBJ2-7; a weak D match, TRBD2 (6 bases). The receptor comes from a woman in her sixties or seventies in good health and CMV-seropositive. Sequencing was carried out using PBMCs. CDR3 in amino acids: CASSVGTLSSYEQYF. The CDR3 coding sequence is TGTGCCAGCAGCGTGGGGACTCTTAGCTCCTACGAGCAGTACTTC.